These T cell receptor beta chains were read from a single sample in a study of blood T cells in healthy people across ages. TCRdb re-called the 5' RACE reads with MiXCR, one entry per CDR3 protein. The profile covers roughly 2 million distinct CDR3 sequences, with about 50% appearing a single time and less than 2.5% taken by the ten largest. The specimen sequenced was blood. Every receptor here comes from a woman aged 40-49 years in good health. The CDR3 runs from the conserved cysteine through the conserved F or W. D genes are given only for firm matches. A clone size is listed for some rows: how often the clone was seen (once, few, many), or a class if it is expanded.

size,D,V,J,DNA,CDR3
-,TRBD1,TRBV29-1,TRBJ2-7,TGCAGCGTTCTGGGCCGACAGGGTGACAGCTCCTACGAGCAGTACTTC,CSVLGRQGDSSYEQYF
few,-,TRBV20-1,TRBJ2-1,TGCAGTGCTAGAGATCCCCGGGGACAATGGAATGAGCAGTTCTTC,CSARDPRGQWNEQFF
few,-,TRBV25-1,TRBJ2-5,TGTGCCAGCAGTGACAGCCCCGAAGAGACCCAGTACTTC,CASSDSPEETQYF
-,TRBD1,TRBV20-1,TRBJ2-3,TGCAGTGCGGTTTCATATTCAGGGGGCGAAGCGGGTAGCACAGATACGCAGTATTTT,CSAVSYSGGEAGSTDTQYF
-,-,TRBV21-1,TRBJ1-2,TGTGCCAGCCCGAGACAGGGTAACTATGGCTACACCTTC,CASPRQGNYGYTF
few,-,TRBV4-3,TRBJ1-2,TGCGCCAGCAGCCAAGCCCAGCTAGAAAGGGATGGCTACACCTTC,CASSQAQLERDGYTF
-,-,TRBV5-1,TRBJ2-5,TGCGCCAGCAAGGTCGGAGGGGGAGAAGAGACCCAGTACTTC,CASKVGGGEETQYF
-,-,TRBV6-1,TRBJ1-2,TGTGCCAGCAGCCGCTGGGGGGGCGATGGCTACACCTTC,CASSRWGGDGYTF
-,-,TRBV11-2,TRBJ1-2,TGTGCCAGCAGCTCTGGTATTGCGACATATGGCTACACCTTC,CASSSGIATYGYTF
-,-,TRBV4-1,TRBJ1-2,TGCGCCAGCAGCCAAGGGGTCGGGGAGCTCTATGGCCACACCTTC,CASSQGVGELYGHTF
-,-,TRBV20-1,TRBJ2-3,TGCAGTGCTAGAGATCTAGGGTCAGATACGCAGTATTTT,CSARDLGSDTQYF
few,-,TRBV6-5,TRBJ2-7,TGTGCCAGCAGTTCCAAGCTTTTCGAGCAGTACTTC,CASSSKLFEQYF
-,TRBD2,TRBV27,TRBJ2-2,TGTGCCAGCAGTTTAAGGGGACTAGCGGGGGGAAACACCGGGGAGCTGTTTTTT,CASSLRGLAGGNTGELFF
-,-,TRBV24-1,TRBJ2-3,TGTGCCACCAGTGATCGGGGATACAACATAGATACGCAGTATTTT,CATSDRGYNIDTQYF
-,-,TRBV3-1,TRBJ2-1,TGTGCCAGCAGCGCCAGGGGGGGGACCTACAATGAGCAGTTCTTC,CASSARGGTYNEQFF
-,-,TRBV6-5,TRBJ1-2,TGTGCCAGCAGTTACTCCCAGGAATACTATGGCTACACCTTC,CASSYSQEYYGYTF
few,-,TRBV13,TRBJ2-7,TGTGCCAGCAGCTCCTTCGGGGTGGGCTCCTACGAGCAGTACTTC,CASSSFGVGSYEQYF
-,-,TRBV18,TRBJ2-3,TGTGCCAGCTCAGCGACTGTGGGTCCCACAGATACGCAGTATTTT,CASSATVGPTDTQYF
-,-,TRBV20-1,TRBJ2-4,TGCAGTGCTAGAAACAGATACAGCCAAAAAAACATTCAGTACTTC,CSARNRYSQKNIQYF
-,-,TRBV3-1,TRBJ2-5,TGTGCCAGCAGCCAAGGGCAGAGAAAAGAGACCCAGTACTTC,CASSQGQRKETQYF
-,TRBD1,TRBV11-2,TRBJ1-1,TGTGCCAGCAGCTTAGGGACAGGGCTATGGGAAGCTTTCTTT,CASSLGTGLWEAFF
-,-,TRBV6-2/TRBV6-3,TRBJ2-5,TGTGCCAGCTGCCGATACTTGATCCAAGAGACCCAGTACTTC,CASCRYLIQETQYF
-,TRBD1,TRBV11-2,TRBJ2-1,TGTGCCAGCGGCCGGGACAGGGCTTACAATGAGCAGTTCTTC,CASGRDRAYNEQFF
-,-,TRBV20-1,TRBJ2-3,TGCAGTGCTAGAAGGCTAGATACGCAGTATTTT,CSARRLDTQYF
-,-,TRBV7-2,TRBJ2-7,TGTGCCAGCAGCTTATATAGAGGGGGGGGAAGAGGTACGCAGTACTTC,CASSLYRGGGRGTQYF
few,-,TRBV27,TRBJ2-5,TGTGCCAGCAGTTTATCACCCTTCGAAAAGACCCAGTACTTC,CASSLSPFEKTQYF
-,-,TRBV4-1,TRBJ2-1,TGCGCCAGCAGCCAAGTGTTCGGGGGCGGTGAGCAGTTCTTC,CASSQVFGGGEQFF
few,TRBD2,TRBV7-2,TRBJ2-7,TGTGCCAGCAGCTTACAAAGGCTAGCGGGGGGTATCTACGAGCAGTACTTC,CASSLQRLAGGIYEQYF
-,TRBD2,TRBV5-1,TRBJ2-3,TGCGCCAGCAGCTCCGGGACTAGCGCAACAGATACGCAGTATTTT,CASSSGTSATDTQYF
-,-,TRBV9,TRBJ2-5,TGTGCCAGCAGCGAGAGAGAGGGGGTAGGAGAGACCCAGTACTTC,CASSEREGVGETQYF
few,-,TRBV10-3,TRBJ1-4,TGTGCCATCAGTGACCCGACATTGCACGAAAAACTGTTTTTT,CAISDPTLHEKLFF
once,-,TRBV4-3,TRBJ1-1,TGCGCCAGCAGCCAATCAAATATAGGGAATGAAGCTTTCTTT,CASSQSNIGNEAFF
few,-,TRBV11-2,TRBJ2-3,TGTGCCAGCAGCGAGGGACAACCTTTTACAGATACGCAGTATTTT,CASSEGQPFTDTQYF
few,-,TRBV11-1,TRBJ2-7,TGTGCCAGCAGCTTACGATTGACTCCCCACGAGCAGTACTTC,CASSLRLTPHEQYF
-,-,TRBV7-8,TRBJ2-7,TGTGCCAGCAGCTTAGGGCTGGGTCAGGGCCACGAGCAGTACTTC,CASSLGLGQGHEQYF
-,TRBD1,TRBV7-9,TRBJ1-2,TGTGCCAGCAGCTTACAATCCCTCGACAGGGGGAATGGCTACACCTTC,CASSLQSLDRGNGYTF
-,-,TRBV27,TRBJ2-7,TGTGCCACCCACCGAACAGGGAGGCCGTCCTACGAGCAGTACTTC,CATHRTGRPSYEQYF
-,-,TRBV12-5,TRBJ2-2,TGTGCTAGTGGTTTGGGGACTCGGGACGGGGAGCTGTTTTTT,CASGLGTRDGELFF
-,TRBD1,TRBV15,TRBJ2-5,TGTGCCACCAGCCCAGGGGGTGTAGAGACCCAGTACTTC,CATSPGGVETQYF
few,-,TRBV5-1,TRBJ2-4,TGCGCCAGCAGCTTAAACGGACAGATAGCCAAAAACATTCAGTACTTC,CASSLNGQIAKNIQYF
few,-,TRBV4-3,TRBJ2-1,TGCGCCAGCAGCCAGGCCGGAGGTTCGCACAATGAGCAGTTCTTC,CASSQAGGSHNEQFF
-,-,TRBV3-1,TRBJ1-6,TGTGCCAGCAGCCCCAGGGGTTCACCCCTCCACTTT,CASSPRGSPLHF
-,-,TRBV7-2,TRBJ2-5,TGTGCCAGCAGCCCCACCGAGCCGGAAAACCAAGAGACCCAGTACTTC,CASSPTEPENQETQYF
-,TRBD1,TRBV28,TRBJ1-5,TGTGCCAGCAGGACAGGGGGCTCCAGCAATCAGCCCCAGCATTTT,CASRTGGSSNQPQHF
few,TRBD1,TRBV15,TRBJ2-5,TGTGCCACCAGCAGAATTGGACAGGGACGTAACCAAGAGACCCAGTACTTC,CATSRIGQGRNQETQYF
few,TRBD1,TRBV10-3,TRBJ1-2,TGTGCCATCAGTGCGCAGGGGGCACATATTGGCTACACCTTC,CAISAQGAHIGYTF
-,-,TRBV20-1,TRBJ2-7,TGCAGTGCTGGGGGGGCGGATGCCTACGAGCAGTACTTC,CSAGGADAYEQYF
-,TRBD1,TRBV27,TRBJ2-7,TGTGCCAGCAGAAGACAGGGGCCCCACTACGAGCAGTACTTC,CASRRQGPHYEQYF
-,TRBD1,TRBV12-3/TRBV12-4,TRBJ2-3,TGTGCCAGCAGCCAGACAGGGGATATCACAGATACGCAGTATTTT,CASSQTGDITDTQYF
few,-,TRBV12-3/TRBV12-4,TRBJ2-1,TGTGCCAGCAGCTTCAGGGAAAACAATGAGCAGTTCTTC,CASSFRENNEQFF
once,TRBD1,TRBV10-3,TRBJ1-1,TGTGCCACTCAGGGGGACAGGGACACTGAAGCTTTCTTT,CATQGDRDTEAFF
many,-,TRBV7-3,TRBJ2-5,TGTGCCAGCTCACCAACAGGGACGGGAGAGACCCAGTACTTC,CASSPTGTGETQYF